This T cell receptor (beta chain) originates from a study of blood T cells in healthy people across ages. Germline-derived CDR1 and CDR2 are SQVTM and ANQGSEA. V dropped 5 bases and J dropped 3 bases, with 8 bases sitting between them. This CDR3 spans 11 amino acids. This clonotype was seen many times. Alongside a J-beta primer mix, a sample-barcoded 5' primer served in a second PCR lasting about 7 to 11 cycles. TCRdb used MiXCR to reprocess the 5' RACE reads, holding one entry per CDR3 protein. Altogether hundreds of thousands of distinct CDR3 sequences are present, approximately 50% being singletons, with the ten largest covering about 32%.

The sequence was collected from a woman aged 55-69 years in good health. Sequenced sample: blood. The rearrangement links TRBV29-1 to TRBJ2-7; possible D gene TRBD2, 5 bases. Here the CDR3 reads CSVRGSYEQYF. The CDR3 nucleotides read TGCAGCGTTCGGGGAAGCTACGAGCAGTACTTC.